The subject of this entry is one TCR beta chain. This clonotype was found a few times. Its antigen is unknown. Nothing much larger sits one base from this clone, and base qualities are not available. The sample is drawn from a study of regulatory T cells in long-lasting Graves disease (dated by TCRdb to about 2021). In the study overall: Persistent Graves' disease was defined as antithyroid drug treatment for over 5 years with persistently positive TSH receptor autoantibodies. Patients with persistent Graves' disease were compared with patients with newly diagnosed Graves' disease using TCR sequencing and RNA sequencing of peripheral blood. The study was conducted in China and was registered as a clinical trial. TCR sequencing covered some 13 persistent and 20 or so newly diagnosed Graves' disease patients, 33 samples in total. In the clinical cohort, patients with persistent Graves' disease had used antithyroid drugs for an average of roughly ten years.

The meaning of the sample's time point label: persistent/refractory GD, antithyroid drugs over 5 years with positive TRAb. RNA was extracted from PBMCs in TRIzol for both TCR sequencing and RNA sequencing. Graves' disease was diagnosed according to American Thyroid Association guidelines. Patients were recruited from an endocrinology department in Xi'an, China. From each patient, about 8.9 milliliters of peripheral blood was collected into an EDTA anticoagulant tube. PBMCs were isolated by Ficoll Paque Plus density gradient separation without further T cell sorting. RNA quality was checked with an Agilent 2100 Bioanalyzer and agarose gel, and concentration with a NanoDrop 2000. Library preparation used multiplex PCR. TCRdb records Illumina HiSeq 4000 as the sequencer. iRepertoire HTBI primers and Arm-PCR amplification of CDR3 regions were used to construct TCR beta libraries. Before sequencing, the PCR products underwent gel purification. For the original study's pipeline: Gene usage analysis of CDR3 amino acid clonotypes relied on the 62 TRBV and 14 TRBJ segments identified across samples. COPE and FqMerger were used to merge the filtered high-quality paired reads into contigs. BLAST was used to align contigs to the IMGT TRBV, TRBD and TRBJ reference genes, and CDR3 was defined following IMGT. Any clonotype with a frequency above 0.1% was classified as a highly expanded clone. Shannon entropy was used to measure repertoire diversity, and the Gini coefficient was used to measure V-J evenness. A clonotype was considered public if more than one individual shared it. TCRdb itself trimmed the public reads at Q25 with fastp, ran MiXCR and retained productive beta chains. CDR3 protein duplicates are merged, each entry listing the most common genes and DNA. These V and J calls rely on TCRdb rather than the paper's analysis. A total of fewer than 600,000 distinct CDR3 sequences appear in this sample, approximately 22% of them only once. The top ten clonotypes cover around 14% of the sample.

The full study reports these points: As a limitation, the authors acknowledged that the small sample size may reduce accuracy. Sequencing and analysis were restricted to the TCR beta chain. Compared with newly diagnosed patients, persistent Graves' disease patients had lower TCR Shannon entropy and fewer highly expanded clones, which suggests clonal expansion. A larger number of public clonotypes was shared among persistent patients (under 3,000) than among newly diagnosed patients (roughly 1,000). Peripheral blood alone was examined, since thyroid tissue, which constituted the primary lesion, could not be accessed. Preferential use of TRBV28, TRBJ1-2 and TRBJ2-5 was observed in persistent disease, whereas TRBV20-1 and TRBJ2-1 were favored in newly diagnosed disease.

Including the terminal cysteine and phenylalanine, the CDR3 comprises 14 residues. Only CDR3 DNA is held: 42 bases, read in frame from base 1. V loses 3 bases of germline sequence and J loses 5 bases, and the interval between the two ends is 11 bases. For CDR1 and CDR2, the germline V gene lists ENHRY and SYGVKD. The V and J segments used are TRBV10-3 and TRBJ2-4; the D gene is perhaps TRBD2, from 6 matching bases. This receptor was taken from a female donor with Graves disease. The sequencing here drew on peripheral blood mononuclear cells (PBMCs), taken when the disease was refractory, from a patient treated with antithyroid drugs. The CDR3 is CAISETGGENIQYF. Here is the DNA: TGTGCCATCAGTGAAACCGGGGGTGAAAACATTCAGTACTTC.